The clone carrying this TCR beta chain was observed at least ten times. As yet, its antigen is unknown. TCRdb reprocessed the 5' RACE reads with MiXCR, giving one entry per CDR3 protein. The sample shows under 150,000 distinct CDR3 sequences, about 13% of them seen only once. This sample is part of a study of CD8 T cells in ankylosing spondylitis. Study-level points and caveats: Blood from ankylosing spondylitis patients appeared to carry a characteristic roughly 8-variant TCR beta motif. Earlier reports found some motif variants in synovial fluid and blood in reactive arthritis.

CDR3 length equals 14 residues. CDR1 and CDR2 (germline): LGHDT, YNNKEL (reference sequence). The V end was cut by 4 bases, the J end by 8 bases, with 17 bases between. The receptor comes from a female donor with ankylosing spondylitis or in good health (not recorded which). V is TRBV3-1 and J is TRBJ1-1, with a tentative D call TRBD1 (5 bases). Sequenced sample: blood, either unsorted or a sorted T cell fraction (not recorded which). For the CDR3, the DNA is TGTGCCAGCAGCCTCCGGCGACAGACCGTCGAAGCTTTCTTT. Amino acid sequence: CASSLRRQTVEAFF. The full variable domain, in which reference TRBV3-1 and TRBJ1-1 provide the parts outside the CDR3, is DTAVSQTPKYLVTQMGNDKSIKCEQNLGHDTMYWYKQDSKKFLKIMFSYNNKELIINETVPNRFSPKSPDKAHLNLHINSLELGDSAVYFCASSLRRQTVEAFFGQGTRLTVV.